The 21 T cell receptor beta chains presented below share a single source sample, sequenced in a study of cytomegalovirus exposure and HLA in healthy donors. The PCR used 60 Vbeta and 13 Jbeta primers. Sequenced by immunoSEQ multiplex PCR; TCRdb stores in-frame clones only, minus some. The profile shows 160,000 or so clones, 80% to 90% of them singletons. Sequencing was performed on PBMCs. The receptors were sampled from a woman younger than 45 in good health and CMV-seropositive.

The chain combines TRBV5-6 with TRBJ2-7, with 8 positions matching TRBD1. The CDR3 runs 16 residues. Germline CDR1 and CDR2: SGHDT and YYEEEE. The trim removed 4 bases at V and 5 bases at J, leaving 14 bases unmatched. DNA for the CDR3: TGTGCCAGCAGCAGACCCAGGACAGGGCTTCTAAACGAGCAGTACTTC. It is translated as CASSRPRTGLLNEQYF. Complete variable domain (other parts from reference TRBV5-6 and TRBJ2-7): DAGVTQSPTHLIKTRGQQVTLRCSPKSGHDTVSWYQQALGQGPQFIFQYYEEEERQRGNFPDRFSGHQFPNYSSELNVNALLLGDSALYLCASSRPRTGLLNEQYFGPGTRLTVT.

Note on this clone: In this CDR3 the conserved last residue, phenylalanine or tryptophan, is missing, so a read error is likely. No DNA is shown, since the ends of the CDR3 on it are uncertain; the CDR3 is the one TCRdb lists. This chain links TRBV9 with TRBJ1-1. The CDR3 sequence runs 11 residues, both termini included. Germline V CDR1 and CDR2: SGDLS, YYNGEE. The CDR3 loop reads CASSVWRVGPG.

This clone was recorded only once. The gene calls are TRBV5-1 and TRBJ1-6; TRBD1 matches 8 bases. The CDR3 runs to 16 residues. V lost 7 bases, J lost 0 bases, and 6 bases stayed unmatched. CDR1 SGHRS and CDR2 YFSETQ come from the germline V gene. CDR3 region: CASGTGPSSYNSPLHF. The CDR3 DNA sequence: TGCGCCAGCGGGACAGGCCCAAGCTCCTATAATTCACCCCTCCACTTT.

This chain connects TRBV7-2 to TRBJ1-6; the match to TRBD1 covers 7 bases. The V and J ends lost 6 bases and 16 bases, in that order; junction bases with no gene match: 9. Germline V CDR1 and CDR2: SGHTA, FQGNSA. This CDR3 region has 12 residues. CDR3 sequence (DNA): TGTGCCAGCAGTTTCAGGGGGGCCTGGCTCCACTTT. Translation: CASSFRGAWLHF.

This clone came up a few times. V is TRBV19 and J is TRBJ2-1, with TRBD2 identical over 8 bases. Germline CDR1 and CDR2: LNHDA and SQIVND (reference sequence). The CDR3 has 16 residues. The V gene end was trimmed by 3 bases and the J gene end by 4 bases; junction bases not matched to a gene: 8. The CDR3: CASSMPRLAQYNEQFF. The CDR3 DNA follows: TGTGCCAGTAGTATGCCCCGACTAGCGCAGTACAATGAGCAGTTCTTC.

The rearrangement joins TRBV2 to TRBJ1-1; no clear D gene. Trimming cost V 0 bases and J 4 bases, with 6 bases left between them. From germline, CDR1 is SNHLY and CDR2 FYNNEI. CDR3 length equals 13 residues. The CDR3 nucleotides read TGTGCCAGCAGTGAAGCGGGCAGCACTGAAGCTTTCTTT. This translates into CASSEAGSTEAFF.

This sequence joins TRBV5-8 and TRBJ2-2, with TRBD1 matching 9 bases. There are 15 residues in the CDR3. With V trimmed by 5 bases and J by 4 bases, 6 bases remained unmatched. CDR1 SGHTS and CDR2 YDEGEE come from the germline V gene. The CDR3 DNA reads as TGTGCCAGCAGATTGAGGACAGGGGCCACCGGGGAGCTGTTTTTT. Its translation is CASRLRTGATGELFF. Drawing the rest from reference TRBV5-8 and TRBJ2-2, the complete variable domain is EAGVTQSPTHLIKTRGQQATLRCSPISGHTSVYWYQQALGLGLQFLLWYDEGEERNRGNFPPRFSGRQFPNYSSELNVNALELEDSALYLCASRLRTGATGELFFGEGSRLTVL.

This CDR3 reads CASSLAAGYNEQFF. The CDR3 DNA sequence: TGCGCCAGCAGCTTGGCCGCGGGATACAATGAGCAGTTCTTC. This chain uses TRBV5-1 with TRBJ2-1, with TRBD2 as a possible D gene (6 bases). This CDR3 region has 14 residues. Trimming removed 0 bases from V and 4 bases from J, with 8 bases in between. Germline CDR1 SGHRS, CDR2 YFSETQ.

The CDR3 sequence: CASSPWTGNGNTIYF. CDR3 sequence (DNA): TGTGCCAGCAGCCCCTGGACAGGGAACGGAAACACCATATATTTT. The chain combines TRBV9 with TRBJ1-3; 8 bases are shared with TRBD1. Germline values: CDR1 SGDLS, CDR2 YYNGEE. This CDR3 contains 15 residues. V shed 4 bases and J 4 bases; nucleotides not matched to a gene: 7.

V and J are TRBV9 and TRBJ1-1; TRBD1 agrees at 9 bases. Trimming cost V 0 bases and J 9 bases; bases outside gene matches: 12. Germline V gene sequence: CDR1 SGDLS, CDR2 YYNGEE. The CDR3 sequence is 16 residues long. CDR3 nucleotides: TGTGCCAGCAGCGTAGGAGGGGGGACAGGGAGGAGGAAAGCTTTCTTT. It codes for CASSVGGGTGRRKAFF.

This clone was observed a few times. The chain has TRBV5-6 and TRBJ2-7; TRBD1 agrees at 7 bases. Germline assignment: CDR1 SGHDT and CDR2 YYEEEE. The CDR3 sequence is 14 residues long. The trim removed 0 bases at V and 7 bases at J, leaving 7 bases unmatched. The CDR3 here is CASSLGTGRWEQYF. The CDR3 bases are TGTGCCAGCAGCTTGGGGACAGGCCGTTGGGAGCAGTACTTC. Using reference TRBV5-6 and TRBJ2-7 for the parts outside the CDR3, the full variable domain is DAGVTQSPTHLIKTRGQQVTLRCSPKSGHDTVSWYQQALGQGPQFIFQYYEEEERQRGNFPDRFSGHQFPNYSSELNVNALLLGDSALYLCASSLGTGRWEQYFGPGTRLTVT.

The chain joins TRBV9 to TRBJ2-1; D possibly corresponds to TRBD2 (5 bases). With 3 bases removed from V and 1 base from J, the gap between germline ends came to 11 bases. The CDR3 is 15 amino acids. Germline-derived CDR1 and CDR2 are SGDLS and YYNGEE. CDR3 sequence (DNA): TGTGCCAGCAGCGAGGACGGGGTTTCCTACAATGAGCAGTTCTTC. Protein: CASSEDGVSYNEQFF.

This clone was recorded a few times. This sequence joins TRBV2 and TRBJ1-5; no clear D gene. V was cut by 2 bases and J by 4 bases, with 9 bases left in between. The germline V gene has CDR1 SNHLY and CDR2 FYNNEI. This CDR3 comprises 14 residues. DNA of the CDR3: TGTGCCAGCAGTGAACTTTCGGGGAATCAGCCCCAGCATTTT. Its protein product is CASSELSGNQPQHF. Combining the CDR3 with reference TRBV2 and TRBJ1-5 gives the whole variable domain EPEVTQTPSHQVTQMGQEVILRCVPISNHLYFYWYRQILGQKVEFLVSFYNNEISEKSEIFDDQFSVERPDGSNFTLKIRSTKLEDSAMYFCASSELSGNQPQHFGDGTRLSIL.

The chain recombines TRBV19 with TRBJ2-7; a possible D gene is TRBD2 (5 bases). CDR3 size: 11 residues. Germline lookup yields CDR1 LNHDA and CDR2 SQIVND (reference sequence). V lost 4 bases to trimming and J lost 5 bases, with 6 bases between them. The CDR3, as DNA: TGTGCCAGTAGTACGGGGAACGAGCAGTACTTC. It encodes CASSTGNEQYF.

The sample holds one count of this clone. The chain recombines TRBV7-9 with TRBJ2-3, with D possibly TRBD1 on 5 matching bases. The V and J ends lost 5 bases and 2 bases respectively, with 14 bases between them. The CDR3 is 15 amino acids. Germline CDR1 SEHNR, CDR2 FQNEAQ (reference sequence). The CDR3 bases are TGTGCCAGCAGCCCCCAGGGCGGCACCACAGATACGCAGTATTTT. It codes for CASSPQGGTTDTQYF. Full variable domain (missing parts from reference TRBV7-9 and TRBJ2-3): DTGVSQNPRHKITKRGQNVTFRCDPISEHNRLYWYRQTLGQGPEFLTYFQNEAQLEKSRLLSDRFSAERPKGSFSTLEIQRTEQGDSAMYLCASSPQGGTTDTQYFGPGTRLTVL.

The CDR3 bases are TGTGCCAGCAGTTACTTCCATATCCCTAACTACGAGCAGTACTTC. The encoded protein is CASSYFHIPNYEQYF. The chain combines TRBV6-5 with TRBJ2-7; D is uncertain. The CDR3 has 15 amino acids. In germline, CDR1 is MNHEY, CDR2 SVGAGI. Trimming took 1 base from V and 3 from J, leaving 13 bases between them.

The V gene is TRBV11-3, the J gene TRBJ2-1; TRBD1 agrees at 7 bases. Per the germline V gene, CDR1 is SGHNT and CDR2 is YENEEA. This CDR3 region has 15 residues. V was pared by 5 bases and J by 7 bases, with 11 bases of the junction left unmatched. The CDR3, as DNA: TGTGCCAGCAGCCCTATGACAGGGCCGGGAAATGAGCAGTTCTTC. Translation: CASSPMTGPGNEQFF.

CDR3 protein: CASSLTTGSNQPQHF. CDR3 coding DNA: TGTGCCAGCAGCTTAACGACAGGGAGCAATCAGCCCCAGCATTTT. The V gene is TRBV7-3, the J gene TRBJ1-5; the match to TRBD1 covers 7 bases. Trimming took 0 bases from V and 1 from J; bases not matched to a gene: 0. The CDR3 spans 15 residues. Germline V gene lookup returns CDR1 SGHTA and CDR2 FQGTGA.

The genes are TRBV6-1 and TRBJ2-1; the match to TRBD1 covers 7 bases. Looked up from germline, CDR1 is MNHNS and CDR2 is SASEGT. This CDR3 contains 13 residues. The V segment lost 10 bases and the J segment 5 bases; nucleotides outside the gene matches: 8. CDR3 nucleotide sequence: TGTGCCATCAGGACCGGGACAGACAATGAGCAGTTCTTC. This encodes CAIRTGTDNEQFF.

This clone was detected only once. CDR3 protein: CASSRQGAREKLFF. CDR3 sequence (DNA): TGTGCCAGCAGCCGACAGGGGGCTCGGGAAAAACTGTTTTTT. The gene calls are TRBV9 and TRBJ1-4; 10 positions agree with TRBD1. Germline CDR1 reads SGDLS; CDR2 reads YYNGEE. The CDR3 loop spans 14 amino acids. V was clipped by 4 bases and J by 8 bases; unmatched bases: 5.

This clone was seen a few times. The V call is TRBV5-4, the J call TRBJ1-1; no definite D call. This CDR3 has 13 amino acids. Per the germline V gene, CDR1 is SGHNT and CDR2 is YYREEE (reference sequence). Deletions cut 4 bases from V and 0 bases from J, with 7 bases between. CDR3 in DNA: TGTGCCAGCAGCCCGGTGGTGAACACTGAAGCTTTCTTT. This sequence encodes CASSPVVNTEAFF.